Listed here is a single TCR beta chain. This entry is derived from a study of blood T cell repertoires in COVID-19. Study summary: The United States, Italy and Spain were the sources of the acute and convalescent COVID-19 samples. T cells, B-cell-depleted T cells, or PBMCs supplied cDNA or gDNA.

Some clones are missing from TCRdb's copy, which holds only in-frame ones; the method was immunoSEQ multiplex PCR. The repertoire has approximately 75,000 clones, 65% to 85% of them found once; the top ten carry 13%. Germline V gene data show CDR1 as SGHAT and CDR2 as FQNNGV. Trimming removed 4 bases from V and 11 bases from J, with 11 bases in between. The CDR3 is 12 residues long. J is TRBJ2-2 and V is TRBV11-2, with a tentative D call TRBD2 (5 bases). Sequencing input: peripheral blood. The receptor comes from a man over 45 with COVID-19, enrolled during active disease. The CDR3 loop is CASSSDPGELFF. The CDR3, as DNA: TGTGCCAGCAGCTCCGATCCGGGAGAGCTGTTTTTT. The variable domain in full, completed from reference TRBV11-2 and TRBJ2-2, reads EAGVAQSPRYKIIEKRQSVAFWCNPISGHATLYWYQQILGQGPKLLIQFQNNGVVDDSQLPKDRFSAERLKGVDSTLKIQPAKLEDSAVYLCASSSDPGELFFGEGSRLTVL.